This T cell receptor beta chain was found in a study of type 1 and type 2 diabetes patients. Genomic DNA was the PCR template. The TCR beta CDR3 region was amplified using 30 forward and 13 reverse primers. One entry per CDR3 protein results from TCRdb running MiXCR on the multiplex PCR reads. There are more than 250,000 distinct CDR3 sequences in the sample; 40% to 50% occur only once, and 12% to 15% lies in the top ten. General study findings and limits: Age and gender were not matched between study groups. Type 2 diabetes patients had few highly-expanded CD4+ clones, median one.

The germline gives CDR1 SEHNR, CDR2 FQNEAQ (reference sequence). The CDR3 length is 15 residues. The V end lost 2 bases, the J end lost 5 bases, and 15 bases lay between the germline ends. In the case of this clonotype: Its antigen is not identified.

The gene calls are TRBV7-9 and TRBJ2-5; D is uncertain. This receptor was identified in a man aged 18 to 30 with type 2 diabetes. Sequencing was done on a sample of peripheral blood mononuclear cells (PBMCs). The CDR3 DNA sequence: TGTGCCAGCAGCTTACTGGACCGTCCGGTGGAGACCCAGTACTTC. It encodes CASSLLDRPVETQYF.